The entry below gives a single TCR beta chain sequence along with its context. The antigen is not known. It was with unique molecular identifiers that the TCRbeta library was prepared. TCRdb re-called the PCR reads through MiXCR, storing one row per CDR3 protein. Of fewer than 550,000 distinct CDR3 sequences listed, over 9.5% are singletons. Looked up from germline, CDR1 is SGHTA and CDR2 is FQGTGA. V lost 0 bases, J lost 0 bases, and 8 bases lay in between. The CDR3 is 16 residues long. The sample is drawn from a study of T-cell reconstitution after alpha-beta-depleted transplantation in children. Study-wide results and caveats: There were some patients whose high TCRbeta diversity at day 60 came from surviving recipient T cells and thymic progenitors. Expanded graft clones numbering several hundred reportedly gave rise to alpha-beta T cells about two months after transplant. Fresh T-cell production supplied most of the T-cell counts and diversity seen one year after transplant.

The V call is TRBV7-3, the J call TRBJ1-4, with a tentative D call TRBD1 (5 bases). The TCR was taken from a female patient between 2 and 10 years old who had a stem cell transplant for aplastic anemia, so the T cells may come from the graft donor. The sample consisted of PBMCs, mostly from graft donor cells, taken 180 days after TCRalphabeta/CD19-depleted stem cell transplant. Here the CDR3 reads CASSLTGGATNEKLFF. CDR3 in DNA: TGTGCCAGCAGCTTAACCGGGGGAGCAACTAATGAAAAACTGTTTTTT.